The 12 T cell receptor beta chains listed next were all sequenced from one sample in a study of CD8+ T cells in alopecia areata. TCR sequencing used cDNA made by reverse transcription of extracted RNA. Assay used: immunoSEQ multiplex PCR; TCRdb lists only in-frame clones, some missing. The sample shows more than 200,000 clones, roughly 66% of them seen only once. Indicated treatment: oral pan-JAK inhibitor, 5-10 mg twice daily. The sample was CD4+ T cells sorted from blood, taken at week 44, from a patient treated with tofacitinib. The receptors originated from a human donor with alopecia areata.

Only a few counts were recorded for this clone. The chain is built from TRBV5-1 and TRBJ1-1; 9 positions agree with TRBD1. After removal of 4 bases from V and 11 bases from J, the junction contained 15 bases not matched to a gene. This CDR3 contains 15 residues. Germline V gene data show CDR1 as SGHRS and CDR2 as YFSETQ. The CDR3 is CASSPGQGPAGSAFF. The CDR3 DNA reads as TGCGCCAGCAGCCCGGGACAGGGACCAGCAGGGTCCGCTTTCTTT.

The V call is TRBV4-3, the J call TRBJ2-2; D possibly matches TRBD1 or TRBD2 (6 bases each). This CDR3 has 15 amino acids. V was clipped by 6 bases and J by 3 bases, with 14 bases between them. Germline assignment: CDR1 LGHNA and CDR2 YSLEER. CDR3 coding DNA: TGCGCCAGCAGTTTGTCGGGGGCTCACACCGGGGAGCTGTTTTTT. Amino acid sequence: CASSLSGAHTGELFF.

The chain uses TRBV5-1 and TRBJ2-1; D unresolved. This CDR3 is 15 amino acids long. Germline V gene data show CDR1 as SGHRS and CDR2 as YFSETQ. V was trimmed by 0 bases and J by 8 bases, leaving 15 bases between them. The CDR3 DNA is TGCGCCAGCAGCTTGGCGACCCCCGCCCTGGATGAGCAGTTCTTC. Translated, it gives CASSLATPALDEQFF. The whole variable domain, filled in from reference TRBV5-1 and TRBJ2-1, reads KAGVTQTPRYLIKTRGQQVTLSCSPISGHRSVSWYQQTPGQGLQFLFEYFSETQRNKGNFPGRFSGRQFSNSRSEMNVSTLELGDSALYLCASSLATPALDEQFFGPGTRLTVL.

The V call is TRBV2, the J call TRBJ2-2; 7 bases fit TRBD1. The V gene end was trimmed by 8 bases and the J gene end by 4 bases; junction bases not matched to a gene: 13. CDR3 size: 16 residues. CDR1 and CDR2 from the germline V gene are SNHLY and FYNNEI. The CDR3 DNA reads as TGTGCCAGCGGGGGCACCTGGTCAGGGGGCACCGGGGAGCTGTTTTTT. Translated: CASGGTWSGGTGELFF.

J is TRBJ1-2 and V is TRBV29-1, with TRBD1 identical over 7 bases. The CDR3 covers 12 residues. Germline lookup yields CDR1 SQVTM and CDR2 ANQGSEA. The trim removed 7 bases at V and 4 bases at J, leaving 6 bases unmatched. CDR3 bases: TGCAGCGCGACGGACAGGACCTATGGCTACACCTTC. Translation gives CSATDRTYGYTF.

The chain links TRBV7-8 to TRBJ2-7; D not certain. V lost 0 bases and J lost 2, with 5 bases in between. Germline CDR1 is SGHVS and CDR2 is FQNEAQ. This CDR3 contains 13 residues. The CDR3 reads CASSLALAYEQYF. The CDR3 nucleotides are TGTGCCAGCAGCTTAGCGTTAGCCTACGAGCAGTACTTC.

The chain joins TRBV10-3 to TRBJ1-2, with a weak D call TRBD1 (6 bases). Germline assignment: CDR1 ENHRY and CDR2 SYGVKD. The CDR3 covers 12 residues. The ends were cut back, 3 bases at V and 8 bases at J, with 10 bases in the middle. The CDR3 sequence: CAISEQGEGYTF. The CDR3 coding sequence is TGTGCCATCAGTGAACAGGGAGAGGGCTACACCTTC.

The rearrangement links TRBV18 to TRBJ2-3; a possible D gene is TRBD1 (5 bases). The V end was cut by 3 bases, the J end by 5 bases, with 6 bases between. The V gene's germline CDR1 is KGHSH and CDR2 LQKENI. This CDR3 has 12 amino acids. The chain's CDR3 is CASSPQGDTQYF. The CDR3 DNA reads as TGTGCCAGCTCACCGCAGGGAGATACGCAGTATTTT.

This chain joins TRBV4-3 and TRBJ2-1; D remains ambiguous. V lost 1 base to trimming and J lost 7 bases, with 11 bases between them. CDR1 LGHNA and CDR2 YSLEER come from the germline V gene. This CDR3 is 14 amino acids long. CDR3 sequence (DNA): TGCGCCAGCAGCCAAGTTTACAGCGTAAATGAGCAGTTCTTC. It is translated as CASSQVYSVNEQFF.

This clone was seen a few times. This rearrangement joins TRBV6-5 to TRBJ2-5; weak D call: TRBD1 (6 bases). CDR3 size: 14 residues. With 7 bases removed from V and 5 bases from J, the gap between germline ends came to 17 bases. CDR1 and CDR2 from the germline V gene are MNHEY and SVGAGI. CDR3 nucleotides: TGTGCCAGCACTATATCCTGGGGGCGGGAGACCCAGTACTTC. Translated, it gives CASTISWGRETQYF.

This clone turned up a few times. CDR3 nucleotide sequence: TGTGCCAGCAGCCCCCCAAGGCAGGGACACACTGAAGCTTTCTTT. It is translated as CASSPPRQGHTEAFF. J is TRBJ1-1 and V is TRBV7-9; a weak D match, TRBD1 (5 bases). V was shortened by 5 bases and J by 3 bases, with 16 bases between the two germline ends. Germline V gene data show CDR1 as SEHNR and CDR2 as FQNEAQ (reference sequence). This CDR3 is 15 amino acids long.

This clone was seen only a few times. The V gene is TRBV5-6, the J gene TRBJ1-1, with D uncertain. The V end lost 0 bases, the J end lost 0 bases, and 6 bases lay between the germline ends. Germline V gene sequence: CDR1 SGHDT, CDR2 YYEEEE. The CDR3 loop spans 14 amino acids. The CDR3 bases are TGTGCCAGCAGCTTGGCCCGGGTGAACACTGAAGCTTTCTTT. Translated, it gives CASSLARVNTEAFF.